A selection of T cell receptor beta chains follows, all from one sample in a study of shared clonotypes between healthy human individuals. The table came from immunoSEQ multiplex PCR; TCRdb's copy has only in-frame clones and leaves some out. The sample lists hundreds of thousands of clones, about 92% occurring once. The specimen sequenced was naive CD8+ T cells sorted from blood. The receptors were gathered from a young man in good health. Both conserved end residues are part of each CDR3. The D gene is left open where the match is weak. Some rows have no size entry. The others give once, few or many, or a class for an expanded clone.

NA | NA | TRBJ2-4 | TRBV11-3 | TGTGCCAGCAGCTGGGGGCAGACACGCAACATTCAGTACTTC | CASSWGQTRNIQYF
TRBD2 | NA | TRBJ2-1 | TRBV7-9 | TGTGCCAGCAGCACGACTAGCGGGAGATTCAATGAGCAGTTCTTC | CASSTTSGRFNEQFF
NA | NA | TRBJ2-5 | TRBV11-2 | TGTGCCAGCAGCTCCCCTCGAGCGTACCAAGAGACCCAGTACTTC | CASSSPRAYQETQYF
NA | NA | TRBJ2-1 | TRBV5-1 | TGCGCCAGCAGCTTGCGGCCGGGGTACAATGAGCAGTTCTTC | CASSLRPGYNEQFF
NA | NA | TRBJ2-1 | TRBV6-6 | TGTGCCAGCAGTTACTCGACACAATCCTACAATGAGCAGTTCTTC | CASSYSTQSYNEQFF
TRBD2 | NA | TRBJ2-1 | TRBV4-2 | TGTGCCAGCAGCCAAGGGCCAGCGGGAGTTCAGGGTGAGCAGTTCTTC | CASSQGPAGVQGEQFF
NA | NA | TRBJ1-2 | TRBV27 | TGTGCCAGTGCCATGGGGGGATTTGACTATGGCTACACCTTC | CASAMGGFDYGYTF
TRBD1 | NA | TRBJ2-5 | TRBV5-1 | TGCGCCAGCAGCCCTTGGGACAGGGTTGACCCCTATCAAGAGACCCAGTACTTC | CASSPWDRVDPYQETQYF
NA | NA | TRBJ2-1 | TRBV4-3 | TGCGCCAGCAGCCAAGGAATGGACATTGAGCAGTTCTTC | CASSQGMDIEQFF
NA | NA | TRBJ1-2 | TRBV10-3 | TGTGCCATCAGTGAGGAAGGTCAGGGAGTCTATGGCTACACCTTC | CAISEEGQGVYGYTF
NA | NA | TRBJ1-4 | TRBV4-1 | TGCGCCAGCAGCCAAGATGGAAATGAAAAACTGTTTTTT | CASSQDGNEKLFF
NA | NA | TRBJ2-5 | TRBV28 | TGTGCCAGCAGTTTCCGGGAAGGGCGGGAGACCCAGTACTTC | CASSFREGRETQYF
TRBD1 | NA | TRBJ2-7 | TRBV11-1 | TGTGCCAGCAGCGGACAGGGTGACAACGAGCAGTACTTC | CASSGQGDNEQYF
TRBD2 | NA | TRBJ2-3 | TRBV10-3 | TGTGCCATCAGTGGACCGGGACTAGCGGACACAGATACGCAGTATTTT | CAISGPGLADTDTQYF
NA | once | TRBJ2-7 | TRBV6-1 | TGTGCCAGCAGTGCCCTGAACAGACAGCAGTACTTC | CASSALNRQQYF
NA | NA | TRBJ2-1 | TRBV29-1 | TGCAGCGTTGAACCGGTCGGATCTCCCAACGAGCAGTTCTTC | CSVEPVGSPNEQFF
TRBD2 | NA | TRBJ2-1 | TRBV27 | TGTGCCAGCAGTTTAAGCCCTAGCGGGATTTACAATGAGCAGTTCTTC | CASSLSPSGIYNEQFF
TRBD1 | few | TRBJ1-5 | TRBV6-1 | TGTGCCAGCAAGCCTGGGACAGGAGGATATCAGCCCCAGCATTTT | CASKPGTGGYQPQHF
NA | NA | TRBJ2-5 | TRBV13 | TGTGCCAGCAGCCAGGGGGTGCTAGCGGAAGAGACCCAGTACTTC | CASSQGVLAEETQYF
NA | NA | TRBJ2-7 | TRBV11-3 | TGTGCCAGCAGCTTAGATACGGGCGCCGAGCAGTACTTC | CASSLDTGAEQYF
NA | NA | TRBJ2-7 | TRBV7-8 | TGTGCCAGCAGCCCGCGGGCCTACACCTACGAGCAGTACTTC | CASSPRAYTYEQYF
NA | NA | TRBJ2-7 | TRBV27 | TGTGCCAGCAGTTTAAGGGGAACGAGCAACGAGCAGTACTTC | CASSLRGTSNEQYF
NA | NA | TRBJ2-3 | TRBV29-1 | TGCAGCGTTGAAATTGTCTCGGATACGCAGTATTTT | CSVEIVSDTQYF
TRBD1 | NA | TRBJ1-1 | TRBV29-1 | TGCAGCGTTGAAGTAAGGGTCGACAGGGGCGGTATCACTGAAGCTTTCTTT | CSVEVRVDRGGITEAFF
TRBD2 | NA | TRBJ2-1 | TRBV16 | TGTGCCAGCAGCCAATACGTAGCGGGAGACTCCTACAATGAGCAGTTCTTC | CASSQYVAGDSYNEQFF
NA | NA | TRBJ2-3 | TRBV27 | TGTGCCAGCAGTTCCCGGACAGAACCTTACACAGATACGCAGTATTTT | CASSSRTEPYTDTQYF
TRBD2 | NA | TRBJ2-1 | TRBV9 | TGTGCCAGCGGGGAGCTAGCGGGATGGGACAATGAGCAGTTCTTC | CASGELAGWDNEQFF
NA | NA | TRBJ2-1 | TRBV7-2 | TGTGCCAGCAGCTTAAGGGTGGACAATGAGCAGTTCTTC | CASSLRVDNEQFF
TRBD2 | NA | TRBJ2-3 | TRBV9 | TGTGCCAGCAGCGTAGTAGCTAGCGGATTCACAGATACGCAGTATTTT | CASSVVASGFTDTQYF
NA | once | TRBJ2-7 | TRBV18 | TGTGCCAGCTCCCACCGGGACAAGGGGGTCTACGAGCAGTACTTC | CASSHRDKGVYEQYF
NA | NA | TRBJ1-4 | TRBV14 | TGTGCCAGCAGCCAAGAGACAGCCACAACTAATGAAAAACTGTTTTTT | CASSQETATTNEKLFF
NA | NA | TRBJ2-5 | TRBV13 | TGTGCCAGCAGCTTTACCGGGGGCCAAGAGACCCAGTACTTC | CASSFTGGQETQYF
NA | NA | TRBJ2-7 | TRBV6-1 | TGTGCCAGCTGGGACGACTCCTACGAGCAGTACTTC | CASWDDSYEQYF
TRBD2 | NA | TRBJ2-2 | TRBV7-2 | TGTGCCAGCAGTTCCCCATCGGGGGGAAGCCTCGAGCTGTTTTTT | CASSSPSGGSLELFF